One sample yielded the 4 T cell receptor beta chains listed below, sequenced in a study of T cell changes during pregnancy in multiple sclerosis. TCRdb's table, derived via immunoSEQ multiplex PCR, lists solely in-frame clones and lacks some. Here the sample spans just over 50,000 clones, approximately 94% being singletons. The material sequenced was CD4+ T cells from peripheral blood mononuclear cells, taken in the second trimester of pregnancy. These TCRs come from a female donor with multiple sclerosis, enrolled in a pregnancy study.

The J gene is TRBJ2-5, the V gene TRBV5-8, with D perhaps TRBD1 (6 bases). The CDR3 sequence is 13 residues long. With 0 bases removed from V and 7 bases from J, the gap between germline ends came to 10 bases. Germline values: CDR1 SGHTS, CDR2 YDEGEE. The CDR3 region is CASSLGGPRTQYF. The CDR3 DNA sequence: TGTGCCAGCAGCTTGGGGGGGCCAAGGACCCAGTACTTC.

CDR3: CASSHTGALDNSPLHF. The CDR3 region has the DNA TGCGCCAGCAGCCATACCGGTGCCTTGGATAATTCACCCCTCCACTTT. The J gene is TRBJ1-6, the V gene TRBV4-3; D remains ambiguous. The germline V and J ends were trimmed by 3 bases and 5 bases, with 14 bases remaining between them. This CDR3 has 16 amino acids. The V gene's germline CDR1 is LGHNA and CDR2 YSLEER.

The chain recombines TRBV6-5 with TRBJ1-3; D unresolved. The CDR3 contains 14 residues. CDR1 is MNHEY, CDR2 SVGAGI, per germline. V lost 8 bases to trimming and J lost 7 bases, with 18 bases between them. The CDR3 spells CASLPEASSNTIYF. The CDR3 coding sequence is TGTGCCAGCCTACCTGAGGCCTCTAGCAACACCATATATTTT.

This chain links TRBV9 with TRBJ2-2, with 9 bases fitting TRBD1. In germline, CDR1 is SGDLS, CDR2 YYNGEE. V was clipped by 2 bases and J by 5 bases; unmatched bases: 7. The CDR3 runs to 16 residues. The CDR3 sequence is CASSVTGGRVTGELFF. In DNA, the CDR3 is TGTGCCAGCAGCGTTACAGGGGGCCGAGTAACCGGGGAGCTGTTTTTT.